Given below is one TCR beta chain in context. Its antigen is still unknown. Germline V lookup: CDR1 MNHEY, CDR2 SMNVEV (reference sequence). V was cut by 2 bases and J by 4 bases, with 15 bases left in between. This CDR3 is built from 15 residues. Each of the CD4+ naive, central memory, regulatory and stem cell-like memory populations was sorted via CD45RO/CCR7/CD25/CD127/CD95/CD27. The record originates from a study of beta chain features in type 1 diabetes. The overall study: Healthy donors and patients had similar age, gender and cell yields. Researchers looked at roughly 110 million sorted cells across all samples.

Points from the study as a whole: Moderate yet significant TCRB CDR3 shortening was seen in Type 1 diabetes patients in all four CD4+ subsets. Naive, central memory and regulatory TCRB repertoires appeared more similar among patients than healthy donors.

The whole isolated RNA underwent reverse transcription, so sequencing captured expressed TCRB transcripts. The protocol was immunoSEQ multiplex PCR, while the TCRdb copy is restricted to in-frame clones and leaves out a portion. The profile covers about 340,000 clones, with 9.3% appearing a single time and roughly 1% taken by the ten largest. Sequencing used central memory CD4+ T cells from blood. The chain employs TRBV27 and TRBJ2-7, with D possibly matching TRBD1 (7 bases). The source of this sequence is a man younger than 45 with type 1 diabetes. The CDR3 DNA reads as TGTGCCAGCAGTTTAGGCAGGGGGGACAGATACGAGCAGTACTTC. Translating it yields CASSLGRGDRYEQYF.